This T cell receptor beta chain was captured by sequencing in a study of CXCR3-negative and CXCR3-positive naive CD8 T cells (dated by TCRdb to about 2019). With regard to the full study: About 135 million TRB reads were obtained in total, roughly 1.5 +/- 0.3 million reads per library. Diversity and physicochemical repertoire analyses were performed on about 12 donors pooled from two independent experiments. Naive subsets from a handful of donors and memory cells from 3 donors were included in the TRBV-TRBJ cluster analysis.

Instrument used: NextSeq 550. The Human TCR Profiling Kit (MiLaboratory) was used to make UMI-labeled 5' RACE TRB cDNA libraries. The full amount of extracted RNA was used for cDNA synthesis, and the full amount of resulting cDNA was used for PCR amplification. Libraries were prepared in parallel using an identical number of PCR cycles. Processing in the source paper ran as follows. MIGEC and MiXCR extracted about 50,000 +/- 10,000 unique UMI-labeled TRB cDNA molecules per library, requiring at least two reads per UMI. Each library averaged roughly 36,000 +/- 9,600 functional in-frame TRB CDR3 nucleotide clonotypes without stop codons. Diversity metrics, including normalized Shannon-Wiener and Chao1, were computed in VDJtools after downsampling to 5000 UMI-labeled TRB molecules per sample. Clonotype-size-weighted physicochemical properties of the central five CDR3 residues (interaction energy, strength, volume and Kidera factor 4) were computed in VDJtools. TCRdb reprocessed the public reads and reports one entry per CDR3 protein sequence, without DNA. The V and J calls reflect TCRdb's pipeline rather than the authors' work. This sample's table contains about 41,000 distinct CDR3 sequences. The leading ten clones occupy around 1.9% of the sample.

As regards this clonotype: Its antigen is still unknown.

The study at large found these results: Naive CXCR3-negative and CXCR3-positive cells from the same donor showed similar TRBV-TRBJ usage, whereas memory cells showed distinct patterns. Because surface CD5, which is linked to self-reactivity in mice, was comparable between the naive subsets, TCR interaction strength was also inferred from TRB CDR3 physicochemical properties. Comparably high repertoire diversity was found in both naive subsets, whereas much lower repertoire diversity was found in memory CD8+ T cells. Because CXCR3 expression was partially decreased after cryopreservation, freshly isolated PBMCs were used for most assays. TRB CDR3s from CXCR3-positive naive cells showed higher hydrophobicity (lower Kidera factor 4), lower energy, and higher strength and volume indices than CXCR3-negative naive cells.

For each CD8+ T cell subset, flow sorting was done in triplicate, and roughly 330,000 cells per subset went directly into RLT lysis buffer. Naive CD8+ T cells were defined stringently as CD45RO-CCR7+CD27+CD95- to exclude memory contaminants. Using standard density gradient centrifugation, peripheral blood mononuclear cells were isolated from buffy coats. Naive CXCR3-negative and CXCR3-positive CD8+ T cells were flow-sorted using a FACSAria III. An RNeasy Mini Kit was used to extract total RNA from the sorted cells. The CDR3 runs 14 residues from the cysteine to the phenylalanine. The coding DNA is unavailable. Reading the germline V gene (reference sequence) gives CDR1 SEHNR and CDR2 FQNEAQ.

Recombination joined TRBV7-9 with TRBJ2-1; TCRdb reports TRBD1, a call that lacks DNA to check it against. The clonotype originates from a human donor in good health. Some clones in this sample may be carry-over from other donors' samples. The specimen was naive CXCR3- CD8+ T cells from blood. Interpreted using the paper, the cell subset or site label stands for: CD45RO-CCR7+CD27+CD95- naive CD8+ T cells lacking CXCR3 (TNR3-). This receptor has the CDR3 CASNLQGAYNEQFF.